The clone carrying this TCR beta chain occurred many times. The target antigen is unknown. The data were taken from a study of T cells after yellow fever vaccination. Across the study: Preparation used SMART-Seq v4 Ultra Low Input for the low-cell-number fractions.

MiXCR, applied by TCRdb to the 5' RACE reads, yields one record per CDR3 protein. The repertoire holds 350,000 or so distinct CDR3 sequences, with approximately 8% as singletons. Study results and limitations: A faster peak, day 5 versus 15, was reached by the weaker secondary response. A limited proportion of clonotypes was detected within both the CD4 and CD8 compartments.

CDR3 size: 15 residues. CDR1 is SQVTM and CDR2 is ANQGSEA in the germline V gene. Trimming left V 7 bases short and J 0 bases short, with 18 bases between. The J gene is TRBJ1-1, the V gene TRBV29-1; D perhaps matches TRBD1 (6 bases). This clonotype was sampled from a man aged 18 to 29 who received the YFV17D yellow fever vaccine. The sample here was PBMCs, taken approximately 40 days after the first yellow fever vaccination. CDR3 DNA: TGCAGCGCTGGGGGGACATCCGGGATGAACACTGAAGCTTTCTTT. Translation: CSAGGTSGMNTEAFF.